This T cell receptor (beta chain) was observed in a study of cytomegalovirus exposure and HLA in healthy donors. Primers included in the PCR were 60 Vbeta and 13 Jbeta primers. TCRdb's copy holds only in-frame clones and misses some; the assay was immunoSEQ multiplex PCR. The table lists fewer than 200,000 clones, around 74% of them singletons. General study results and limits: Cytomegalovirus-associated status was assigned to roughly 160 TCR beta chains. Per a later analysis, HLA-associated TCR beta chains showed more clonal expansion than other, equally common TCR beta chains. It was reported that the classifier diagnosed cytomegalovirus status with high specificity and sensitivity in both the original and validation cohorts. Among TCR sequences, most were rare, though some public TCRs appeared in many donors.

A word on this clone: As yet, its antigen is unknown.

The receptor was derived from a female donor in good health and CMV-seronegative. Sequencing was performed on PBMCs.

Here the CDR3 reads CASSLEFGGRAYNEQFF. CDR3 coding DNA: TGTGCCAGCAGCTTAGAATTTGGCGGGAGGGCCTACAATGAGCAGTTCTTC. The rearrangement links TRBV7-9 to TRBJ2-1; TRBD2 aligns across 9 bases. Germline CDR1 reads SEHNR; CDR2 reads FQNEAQ (reference sequence). The CDR3 consists of 17 residues. V lost 1 base and J lost 2; bases outside the gene matches: 6.